The 7 T cell receptor beta chains below were found in one sample sequenced in a study of graft-versus-host responses after intestinal transplantation. Only in-frame clones appear in the TCRdb table, and some are missing; sequencing was by immunoSEQ multiplex PCR. The sample contains 6,500 to 7,500 clones, around 23% of which appear only once. The sequencing used alloreactive CD4+ T cells from a mixed lymphocyte reaction culture, collected before transplantation. Indicated subset: CFSE-low proliferating T cells sorted from approximately 6-day pre-transplant mixed lymphocyte reaction (GvH or HvG direction). The source of these receptors is a human patient who was an organ donor for intestinal transplantation.

In its sample, this clone was seen a few times. V is TRBV4-2 and J is TRBJ1-4; D is ambiguous. With 5 bases removed from V and 12 bases from J, the gap between germline ends came to 16 bases. The CDR3 consists of 13 residues. Germline V gives CDR1 LGHNA, CDR2 YNFKEQ. The CDR3 nucleotides read TGTGCCAGCAGCTTGGACCCAAGACGAGAACTGTTTTTT. It specifies CASSLDPRRELFF.

The V call is TRBV5-3, the J call TRBJ1-6; possible D gene TRBD1, 6 bases. TRBV5-3 is designated an ORF whose function remains uncertain. Trimming removed 5 bases at V and 6 bases at J, with 12 bases between. The CDR3 loop spans 14 amino acids. CDR3 in DNA: TGTGCCAGAAGATCTACAGGGTGTAATTCACCCCTCCACTTT. It yields the protein CARRSTGCNSPLHF.

Notes on this clone: Given a much more abundant clone one base away, this may be a read error. The chain employs TRBV30 and TRBJ2-1; 8 nucleotides match TRBD2. Per germline, CDR1 GTSNPN and CDR2 SVGIG (reference sequence). This CDR3 has 15 residues. The V and J ends lost 4 bases and 10 bases, in that order; junction bases with no gene match: 15. CDR3 coding DNA: TGTGCCTGGACGGGGTCGGGAGGGCCGTTGGAGGAGCAGTTCTTC. This codes for CAWTGSGGPLEEQFF. Full variable domain (remainder filled in from reference TRBV30 and TRBJ2-1): SQTIHQWPATLVQPVGSPLSLECTVEGTSNPNLYWYRQAAGRGLQLLFYSVGIGQISSEVPQNLSASRPQDRQFILSSKKLLLSDSGFYLCAWTGSGGPLEEQFFGPGTRLTVL.

This sequence joins TRBV19 and TRBJ2-1; 14 positions agree with TRBD2. This CDR3 region has 15 residues. The ends lost 5 bases at V and 6 bases at J; junction bases unmatched: 3. Germline V gene data show CDR1 as LNHDA and CDR2 as SQIVND (reference sequence). Written as DNA, the CDR3 is TGTGCCAGTAGTCCGGGACTAGCGGGAGTCAATGAGCAGTTCTTC. As protein: CASSPGLAGVNEQFF.

In regard to this clone: The likely explanation is a read error, given a far larger clone one base away. The V and J genes are TRBV7-9 and TRBJ2-7; D is uncertain. The CDR3 has 14 amino acids. Looked up from germline, CDR1 is SEHNR and CDR2 is FQNEAQ (reference sequence). The CDR3 protein is CTSSFSSNSYEQYF. The CDR3, as DNA: TGTACCAGCAGCTTCTCTTCTAACTCCTACGAGCAGTACTTC.

This clone has more than one count but fewer than ten. This chain links TRBV28 with TRBJ2-7; TRBD2 matches 11 bases. The CDR3 has 17 amino acids. CDR1 MDHEN and CDR2 SYDVKM come from the germline V gene. J was trimmed by 1 base and V by 4 bases; bases with no gene match: 9. DNA of the CDR3: TGTGCCAGCAGTTCCCTCAGAACTAGCGGGAGTTCCTACGAGCAGTACTTC. Encoded protein: CASSSLRTSGSSYEQYF.

In nucleotides, the CDR3 is TGTGCCAGCTCATGGGAGACAGGGGGACATGGCTACACCTTC. Its protein product is CASSWETGGHGYTF. The chain uses TRBV18 and TRBJ1-2; 9 bases agree with TRBD1. This CDR3 contains 14 residues. The J segment lost 6 bases and the V segment lost 5 bases, leaving 7 bases of the junction unmatched. Germline assignment: CDR1 KGHSH and CDR2 LQKENI.